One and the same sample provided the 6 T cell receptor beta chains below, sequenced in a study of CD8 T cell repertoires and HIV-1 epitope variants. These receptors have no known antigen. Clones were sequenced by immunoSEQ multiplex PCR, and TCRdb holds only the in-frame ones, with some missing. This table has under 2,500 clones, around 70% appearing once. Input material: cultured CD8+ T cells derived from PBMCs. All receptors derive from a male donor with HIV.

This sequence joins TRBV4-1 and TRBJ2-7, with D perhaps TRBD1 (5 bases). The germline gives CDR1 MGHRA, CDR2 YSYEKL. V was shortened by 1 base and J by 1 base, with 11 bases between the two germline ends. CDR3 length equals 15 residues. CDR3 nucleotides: TGCGCCAGCAGCCAAGTTTTAGGGGTTTCCTACGAGCAGTACTTC. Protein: CASSQVLGVSYEQYF.

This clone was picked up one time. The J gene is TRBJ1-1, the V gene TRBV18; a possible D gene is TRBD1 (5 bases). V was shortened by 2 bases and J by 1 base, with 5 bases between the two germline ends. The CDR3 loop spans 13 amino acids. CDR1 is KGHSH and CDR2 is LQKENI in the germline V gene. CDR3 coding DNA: TGTGCCAGCTCACCAGGGGCGAACACTGAAGCTTTCTTT. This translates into CASSPGANTEAFF.

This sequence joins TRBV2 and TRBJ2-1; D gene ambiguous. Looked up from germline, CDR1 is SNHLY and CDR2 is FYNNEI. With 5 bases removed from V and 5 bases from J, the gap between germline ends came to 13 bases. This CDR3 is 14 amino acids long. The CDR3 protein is CASSPTLLDNEQFF. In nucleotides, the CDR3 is TGTGCCAGCAGTCCGACTCTACTCGACAATGAGCAGTTCTTC.

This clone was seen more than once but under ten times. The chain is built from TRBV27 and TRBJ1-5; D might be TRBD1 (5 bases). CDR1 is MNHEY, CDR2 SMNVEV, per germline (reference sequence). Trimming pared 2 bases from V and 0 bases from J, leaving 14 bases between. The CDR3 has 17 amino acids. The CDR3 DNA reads TGTGCCAGCAGTTTAAGGGGACTACAATATAGCAATCAGCCCCAGCATTTT. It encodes CASSLRGLQYSNQPQHF.

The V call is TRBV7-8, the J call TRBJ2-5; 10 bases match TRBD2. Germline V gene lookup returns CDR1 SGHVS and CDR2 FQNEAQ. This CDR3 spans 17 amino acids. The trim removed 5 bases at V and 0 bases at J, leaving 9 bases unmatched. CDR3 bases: TGTGCCAGCAGCCCCCGACTAGCGGGTACCAACCAAGAGACCCAGTACTTC. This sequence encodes CASSPRLAGTNQETQYF.

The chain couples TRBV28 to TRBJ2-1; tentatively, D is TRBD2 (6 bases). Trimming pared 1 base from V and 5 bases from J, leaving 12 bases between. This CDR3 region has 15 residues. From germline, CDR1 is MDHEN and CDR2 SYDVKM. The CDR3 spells CASSLYSGAHNEQFF. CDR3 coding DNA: TGTGCCAGCAGTTTATATAGCGGAGCGCACAATGAGCAGTTCTTC.